One and the same sample provided the 28 T cell receptor beta chains below, sequenced in a study of Ad26.COV2.S vaccination and SARS-CoV-2 variants. Here immunoSEQ multiplex PCR was the method, and the copy in TCRdb shows in-frame clones only, minus some. The table records just over 350,000 clones, approximately 90% of them present only once. The sequencing here drew on peripheral blood, taken after recovery from COVID-19. These receptors were collected from a human donor who had recovered from COVID-19.

This clone was seen more than once but under ten times. This chain uses TRBV6-6 with TRBJ1-5; unclear D gene. V lost 8 bases and J lost 4, with 18 bases in between. CDR1 is MNHNY, CDR2 SVGAGI, per germline (reference sequence). The length of the CDR3 is 15 residues. CDR3 DNA: TGTGCCAGCTCTTCTATTGTGGGGTGGAATCAGCCCCAGCATTTT. As protein: CASSSIVGWNQPQHF.

The chain couples TRBV3-1 (or the pseudogene TRBV3-2) to TRBJ1-2; D ambiguous. The germline CDR1 and CDR2 sequences are LGHDT and YNNKEL (reference sequence). The length of the CDR3 is 13 residues. Trimming pared 0 bases from V and 5 bases from J, leaving 7 bases between. The CDR3 here is CASSQDLLYGYTF. As DNA, the CDR3 is TGTGCCAGCAGCCAAGATTTACTGTATGGCTACACCTTC.

The chain uses TRBV6-5 and TRBJ1-1, with D uncertain. Between the trimmed V and J ends, which lost 4 bases and 0 bases, there was a span of 12 bases. Germline loops: CDR1 MNHEY, CDR2 SVGAGI. The CDR3 consists of 15 residues. In DNA, the CDR3 is TGTGCCAGCAGTTGGAGCGACCGAATGAACACTGAAGCTTTCTTT. Residues: CASSWSDRMNTEAFF.

J is TRBJ1-4 and V is TRBV12-3 or TRBV12-4; perhaps TRBD1 as D (6 bases). Trimming cost V 6 bases and J 8 bases, with 13 bases left between them. The CDR3 spans 13 residues. CDR3 residues: CASRRGGNEKLFF. The CDR3 DNA reads TGTGCCAGCAGAAGGGGGGGAAACGAAAAACTGTTTTTT.

The gene calls are TRBV29-1 and TRBJ1-2; 7 bases align to TRBD1. Germline-derived CDR1 and CDR2 are SQVTM and ANQGSEA. The CDR3 has 14 residues. J lost 7 bases, V lost 7 bases, and 15 bases had no gene match. In DNA, the CDR3 is TGCAGCGGGGGAGAAGGGGGCGGGAGCGGTGGCTACACCTTC. This gives the protein CSGGEGGGSGGYTF.

J is TRBJ1-2 and V is TRBV25-1; D not certain. The V end was cut by 5 bases, the J end by 2 bases, with 9 bases between. Germline V lookup: CDR1 MGHDK, CDR2 SYGVNS. The CDR3 extends over 13 amino acids. CDR3 coding DNA: TGTGCCAGCAGTTCCCCAGCCAACTATGGCTACACCTTC. Amino acid sequence: CASSSPANYGYTF.

The rearrangement links TRBV3-1 (or the pseudogene TRBV3-2) to TRBJ2-5; the match to TRBD2 covers 13 bases. Germline V gives CDR1 LGHDT, CDR2 YNNKEL (reference sequence). The CDR3 extends over 15 amino acids. With V trimmed by 1 base and J by 5 bases, 1 base remained unmatched. CDR3 region: CASSQATSGGETQYF. CDR3 sequence (DNA): TGTGCCAGCAGCCAAGCGACTAGCGGGGGGGAGACCCAGTACTTC.

The chain joins TRBV4-3 to TRBJ2-3, with 8 bases aligning to TRBD2. CDR3 size: 16 residues. Germline V CDR1 and CDR2: LGHNA, YSLEER. V lost 0 bases, J lost 4 bases, and 6 bases stayed unmatched. DNA for the CDR3: TGCGCCAGCAGCCAAGATGCCGGGGGGGGAGCAGATACGCAGTATTTT. It encodes CASSQDAGGGADTQYF.

The J gene is TRBJ1-3, the V gene TRBV19; possible D gene TRBD1, 5 bases. V lost 2 bases to trimming and J lost 2 bases, with 10 bases between them. Germline V gene lookup returns CDR1 LNHDA and CDR2 SQIVND (reference sequence). The CDR3 runs to 15 residues. The DNA for the CDR3 is TGTGCCAGTAGTATAAAGGGGTCCCCTGGAAACACCATATATTTT. This sequence encodes CASSIKGSPGNTIYF.

The chain links TRBV7-2 to TRBJ2-7; 8 bases agree with TRBD2. Germline CDR1 and CDR2: SGHTA and FQGNSA. V was pared by 1 base and J by 3 bases, with 8 bases of the junction left unmatched. CDR3 size: 16 residues. CDR3 amino acids: CASSLVAAGGLYEQYF. For the CDR3, the DNA is TGTGCCAGCAGCTTAGTAGCGGCGGGGGGACTCTACGAGCAGTACTTC. Combining the CDR3 with reference TRBV7-2 and TRBJ2-7 gives the whole variable domain GAGVSQSPSNKVTEKGKDVELRCDPISGHTALYWYRQSLGQGLEFLIYFQGNSAPDKSGLPSDRFSAERTGGSVSTLTIQRTQQEDSAVYLCASSLVAAGGLYEQYFGPGTRLTVT.

This sequence joins TRBV15 and TRBJ1-1; D is unclear. This CDR3 contains 14 residues. Trimming removed 0 bases from V and 1 base from J, with 6 bases in between. Germline loops: CDR1 LNHNV, CDR2 YYDKDF (reference sequence). CDR3 DNA sequence: TGTGCCACCAGCAGAGAACCCAAGAACACTGAAGCTTTCTTT. It translates to CATSREPKNTEAFF.

The CDR3 nucleotides are TGTGCCAGCAGCTCACGCCCCAACATGGGACCTGAAGCTTTCTTT. This codes for CASSSRPNMGPEAFF. The chain carries TRBV7-2 and TRBJ1-1, with D maybe TRBD1 (5 bases). This CDR3 is built from 15 residues. With 4 bases removed from V and 6 bases from J, the gap between germline ends came to 18 bases. The germline gives CDR1 SGHTA, CDR2 FQGNSA.

A word on this clone: The sample has other DNA sequences that encode this CDR3 too. The chain combines TRBV6-5 with TRBJ1-2, with 10 bases lining up with TRBD1. V was pared by 6 bases and J by 4 bases, with 5 bases of the junction left unmatched. The V gene's germline CDR1 is MNHEY and CDR2 SVGAGI. This CDR3 has 14 amino acids. CDR3 residues: CASSSGQGPYGYTF. The CDR3 region has the DNA TGTGCCAGCAGCTCGGGACAGGGGCCCTATGGCTACACCTTC.

The J gene is TRBJ1-2, the V gene TRBV27, with D perhaps matching TRBD1 (5 bases). Germline lookup yields CDR1 MNHEY and CDR2 SMNVEV (reference sequence). The CDR3 covers 14 residues. Trimming cost V 2 bases and J 7 bases, with 14 bases left between them. CDR3 coding DNA: TGTGCCAGCAGTTTAGAGCGGGGGGGAGGTGGCTACACCTTC. The encoded protein is CASSLERGGGGYTF.

The chain couples TRBV7-9 to TRBJ2-7, with 9 positions matching TRBD1. V was clipped by 5 bases and J by 12 bases; unmatched bases: 8. Germline loops: CDR1 SEHNR, CDR2 FQNEAQ (reference sequence). The CDR3 consists of 12 residues. CDR3 in amino acids: CASSPEGTGLYF. The CDR3 nucleotides are TGTGCCAGCAGCCCAGAGGGGACAGGGTTGTACTTC.

This clone was counted a single time. For the CDR3, the DNA is TGTGCCAGCAGCCCCTCGGCTAGCGGGGGAGAGACCCAGTACTTC. Amino acids: CASSPSASGGETQYF. The V and J genes are TRBV3-1 (or the pseudogene TRBV3-2) and TRBJ2-5; 10 bases agree with TRBD2. The CDR3 sequence is 15 residues long. Germline loops: CDR1 LGHDT, CDR2 YNNKEL (reference sequence). V was clipped by 4 bases and J by 4 bases; unmatched bases: 6.

The chain joins TRBV11-1 to TRBJ2-5, with 7 bases lining up with TRBD2. Germline CDR1 reads SGHAT; CDR2 reads FQDESV (reference sequence). Trimming at V came to 3 bases and at J to 4 bases, leaving 8 bases not matched to a gene. The CDR3 runs to 15 residues. CDR3 sequence (DNA): TGTGCCAGCAGCTTGTCGGCGGGGAGGGCAGAGACCCAGTACTTC. Protein sequence: CASSLSAGRAETQYF.

This clone was counted a single time. The genes are TRBV7-6 and TRBJ1-1, with a tentative D call TRBD1 (6 bases). The germline gives CDR1 SGHVS, CDR2 FNYEAQ. The CDR3 contains 13 residues. Trimming removed 3 bases from V and 5 bases from J, with 10 bases in between. This chain's CDR3 is CASSLPGVTEAFF. The DNA of the CDR3 is TGTGCCAGCAGCTTGCCAGGGGTAACTGAAGCTTTCTTT. Filled out from reference TRBV7-6 and TRBJ1-1, the complete variable domain reads GAGVSQSPRYKVTKRGQDVALRCDPISGHVSLYWYRQALGQGPEFLTYFNYEAQQDKSGLPNDRFSAERPEGSISTLTIQRTEQRDSAMYRCASSLPGVTEAFFGQGTRLTVV.

The V gene is TRBV25-1, the J gene TRBJ2-7, with no clear D. Germline values: CDR1 MGHDK, CDR2 SYGVNS. V lost 8 bases, J lost 3 bases, and 5 bases lay in between. This CDR3 is built from 10 residues. The CDR3 sequence: CASGFYEQYF. CDR3 nucleotide sequence: TGTGCCAGCGGGTTCTACGAGCAGTACTTC.

This rearrangement joins TRBV10-1 to TRBJ1-1; D not certain. The CDR3 extends over 14 amino acids. With 2 bases removed from V and 4 bases from J, the gap between germline ends came to 11 bases. Germline loops: CDR1 WNHNN, CDR2 SYGVQD (reference sequence). The CDR3 region is CASSERARGTEAFF. The CDR3 nucleotides read TGCGCCAGCAGTGAGAGGGCGCGGGGCACTGAAGCTTTCTTT.

This clone was counted once. This chain connects TRBV6-4 to TRBJ2-1, with TRBD2 identical over 8 bases. The CDR3 totals 14 residues. The germline gives CDR1 MRHNA, CDR2 SNTAGT. With V trimmed by 3 bases and J by 9 bases, 7 bases remained unmatched. As DNA, the CDR3 is TGTGCCAGCAGTGATGGGCGGGGGGACGGTGAGCAGTTCTTC. It encodes CASSDGRGDGEQFF.

The genes are TRBV7-3 and TRBJ1-1; D may be TRBD1 (5 bases). CDR3 length equals 14 residues. Germline V lookup: CDR1 SGHTA, CDR2 FQGTGA. The ends were cut back, 6 bases at V and 7 bases at J, with 18 bases in the middle. The CDR3 loop is CASSSPGQGNEAFF. CDR3 nucleotides: TGTGCCAGCAGTTCCCCCGGGCAGGGTAATGAAGCTTTCTTT.

This clone was detected only once. The chain is built from TRBV12-5 and TRBJ1-1, with unresolved D. Germline V gene sequence: CDR1 LGHNT, CDR2 FRNRAP. The CDR3 runs 10 residues. The V end lost 3 bases, the J end lost 8 bases, and 4 bases lay between the germline ends. The chain's CDR3 is CASGLSEAFF. The CDR3 coding sequence is TGTGCTAGTGGTTTATCGGAAGCTTTCTTT.

Of note for this clone: The sample carries other DNA sequences with the same CDR3. The rearrangement joins TRBV19 to TRBJ2-7; the D gene is possibly TRBD1 (5 bases). CDR3 length: 13 amino acids. Germline CDR1 reads LNHDA; CDR2 reads SQIVND (reference sequence). V lost 2 bases and J lost 2, with 7 bases in between. This CDR3 is CASSIQGTYEQYF. The CDR3 bases are TGTGCCAGTAGTATACAGGGAACCTACGAGCAGTACTTC.

V usage is TRBV19 and J usage is TRBJ1-6; D might be TRBD1 (6 bases). V lost 4 bases to trimming and J lost 6 bases, with 19 bases between them. The CDR3 consists of 17 residues. Germline CDR1 is LNHDA and CDR2 is SQIVND (reference sequence). CDR3 sequence reads: CASSKPLAGQPNSPLHF. Written as DNA, the CDR3 is TGTGCCAGTAGTAAACCTCTTGCTGGACAGCCTAATTCACCCCTCCACTTT. The full variable domain, rest sourced from reference TRBV19 and TRBJ1-6, is DGGITQSPKYLFRKEGQNVTLSCEQNLNHDAMYWYRQDPGQGLRLIYYSQIVNDFQKGDIAEGYSVSREKKESFPLTVTSAQKNPTAFYLCASSKPLAGQPNSPLHFGNGTRLTVT.

The J gene is TRBJ2-3, the V gene TRBV11-2; 8 bases line up with TRBD1. From germline, CDR1 is SGHAT and CDR2 FQNNGV. This CDR3 has 15 residues. Trimming at V came to 5 bases and at J to 4 bases, leaving 8 bases not matched to a gene. The CDR3 DNA reads as TGTGCCAGCAGCCAGGGGGCTAAACCCCCAGATACGCAGTATTTT. Translated, it gives CASSQGAKPPDTQYF.

This chain connects TRBV9 to TRBJ2-2; tentatively, D is TRBD1 (6 bases). This CDR3 contains 15 residues. Germline CDR1 is SGDLS and CDR2 is YYNGEE. The V end was cut by 0 bases, the J end by 3 bases, with 9 bases between. DNA of the CDR3: TGTGCCAGCAGCGTAGAGGACAGAGACACCGGGGAGCTGTTTTTT. Its protein is CASSVEDRDTGELFF.

This CDR3 is CASSLEAGGRSGNTIYF. CDR3 coding DNA: TGCGCCAGCAGCTTGGAGGCAGGGGGACGCTCTGGAAACACCATATATTTT. The chain has TRBV5-1 and TRBJ1-3; the match to TRBD1 covers 7 bases. The germline CDR1 and CDR2 sequences are SGHRS and YFSETQ. This CDR3 has 17 amino acids. V lost 0 bases and J lost 0; bases outside the gene matches: 6.